This T cell receptor beta chain was obtained from a study of blood T cell repertoires in COVID-19. Looking at the study overall: Researchers got acute and convalescent COVID-19 samples from the United States, Italy and Spain. From T cells, B-cell-depleted T cells, or PBMCs came the material, which was cDNA or gDNA.

Study processing details: From reference gene primer amplification, estimates of nucleated cell counts were derived. Profiled with immunoSEQ multiplex PCR; TCRdb holds only in-frame clones, not every one. V, J and clone size reflect that table, while D and trimming were determined from the DNA. Found here are roughly 100,000 clones, roughly 80% of them singletons; the top ten hold around a quarter. V gave up 5 bases and J gave up 3 bases, with 6 bases separating them. Per germline, CDR1 SGHRS and CDR2 YFSETQ. The CDR3 runs 12 residues. The chain has TRBV5-1 and TRBJ2-1, with D uncertain. The sequencing input was peripheral blood. The sequence derives from a man in his 60s with acute or convalescent COVID-19. CDR3 in DNA: TGCGCCAGCAGTTCAGTCTACAATGAGCAGTTCTTC. Amino acids: CASSSVYNEQFF.